Listed here are 21 T cell receptor beta chains from one sample, sequenced in a study of cytomegalovirus exposure and HLA in healthy donors (dated by TCRdb to the late 2010s). Libraries were prepared through the immunoSEQ multiplex PCR assay. A mixture of 60 forward primers for TCR Vbeta segments and 13 reverse primers for TCR Jbeta segments was used in the multiplex PCR. TCRdb obtained this table from immuneACCESS and retained in-frame rearrangements with V and J assigned. These tables miss some clones; where compared with another copy, unresolved V genes account for less than half of the shortfall, and the remainder is unexplained. The sample yields some 180,000 clones; almost 85% were counted once. The biggest ten clones account for approximately 2.1% of the sample. The sequencing input was PBMCs. These receptors were taken from a woman in her fifties or sixties in good health and CMV-seronegative.

The genes are TRBV28 and TRBJ1-2, with no clear D. There are 13 residues in the CDR3. Per the germline V gene, CDR1 is MDHEN and CDR2 is SYDVKM. Trimming shortened V by 5 bases and J by 6 bases, and 13 bases separated the two germline ends. The CDR3 DNA follows: TGTGCCAGCAGTGCGAGCCTTTCTAATGGCTACACCTTC. Its translation: CASSASLSNGYTF.

The chain uses TRBV6-5 and TRBJ2-7; 8 bases are a match to TRBD2. Germline trimming cut 4 bases from V and 6 bases from J; bases unmatched to any gene: 11. Germline V gene lookup returns CDR1 MNHEY and CDR2 SVGAGI. This CDR3 is built from 15 residues. For the CDR3, the DNA is TGTGCCAGCAGTTCGACCCGAGGGCTAGCGGGCGAGCAGTACTTC. The encoded protein is CASSSTRGLAGEQYF.

The V call is TRBV5-1, the J call TRBJ2-5, with D tentatively TRBD2 (5 bases). With 3 bases removed from V and 5 bases from J, the gap between germline ends came to 17 bases. Per the germline V gene, CDR1 is SGHRS and CDR2 is YFSETQ. The length of the CDR3 is 15 residues. CDR3 sequence: CASSSEMESGETQYF. The DNA for the CDR3 is TGCGCCAGCAGCTCGGAGATGGAGTCGGGGGAGACCCAGTACTTC.

The chain uses TRBV30 and TRBJ1-5; D is possibly TRBD1 (6 bases). Germline CDR1 GTSNPN, CDR2 SVGIG (reference sequence). The ends were cut back, 1 base at V and 2 bases at J, with 12 bases in the middle. This CDR3 contains 15 residues. CDR3 region: CAWSATGKGNQPQHF. The CDR3 DNA reads TGTGCCTGGAGTGCAACAGGGAAGGGCAATCAGCCCCAGCATTTT.

The chain has TRBV9 and TRBJ2-3; TRBD2 aligns across 11 bases. Germline V gene data show CDR1 as SGDLS and CDR2 as YYNGEE. CDR3 length: 16 amino acids. V dropped 0 bases and J dropped 3; count of bases not matched to a gene: 3. CDR3 coding DNA: TGTGCCAGCAGCGTAGCTCCTAGCGGGGGGACAGATACGCAGTATTTT. This codes for CASSVAPSGGTDTQYF.

This sequence joins TRBV2 and TRBJ2-1; the match to TRBD2 covers 8 bases. With 1 base clipped from V and 3 bases from J, the junction kept 2 bases outside the gene matches. The CDR3 consists of 15 residues. Germline values: CDR1 SNHLY, CDR2 FYNNEI. The CDR3 is CASSEGTSNYNEQFF. The CDR3 DNA is TGTGCCAGCAGTGAAGGGACTAGCAACTACAATGAGCAGTTCTTC.

V usage is TRBV9 and J usage is TRBJ2-6, with 9 bases aligning to TRBD1. Germline V gives CDR1 SGDLS, CDR2 YYNGEE. The CDR3 is 18 residues long. V gave up 4 bases and J gave up 0 bases; unmatched junction bases: 8. The CDR3 DNA is TGTGCCAGCAGCCTACAGGGACAGGGCCCCTCTGGGGCCAACGTCCTGACTTTC. Amino acids: CASSLQGQGPSGANVLTF. The complete variable domain, with remaining parts taken from reference TRBV9 and TRBJ2-6, reads DSGVTQTPKHLITATGQRVTLRCSPRSGDLSVYWYQQSLDQGLQFLIQYYNGEERAKGNILERFSAQQFPDLHSELNLSSLELGDSALYFCASSLQGQGPSGANVLTFGAGSRLTVL.

Concerning this clone itself: Relative to the germline gene, one junction end is altered; a read error may explain this. The chain has TRBV7-9 and TRBJ1-1; D is unresolved. The germline V gene encodes CDR1 SEHNR and CDR2 FQNEAQ (reference sequence). The CDR3 extends over 12 amino acids. The CDR3 region has the DNA TGTTCCAGCAGCTTAGCGCGCACTGAAGCTTTCTTT. It encodes CSSSLARTEAFF.

The chain has TRBV10-2 and TRBJ1-3; D is unclear. Germline values: CDR1 WSHSY, CDR2 SAAADI. The CDR3 covers 15 residues. V was pared by 4 bases and J by 3 bases, with 13 bases between. DNA for the CDR3: TGCGCCAGCAGTGTTTACAGAGCAAATGGAAACACCATATATTTT. It is translated as CASSVYRANGNTIYF.

The chain combines TRBV27 with TRBJ1-5; 7 nucleotides match TRBD1. The CDR3 length is 14 residues. V dropped 10 bases and J dropped 0; count of bases not matched to a gene: 6. Germline-derived CDR1 and CDR2 are MNHEY and SMNVEV (reference sequence). The CDR3 nucleotides read TGTGCCACCGCGGACAGGTATAGCAATCAGCCCCAGCATTTT. This gives the protein CATADRYSNQPQHF.

This clone was counted only a few times. The chain carries TRBV18 and TRBJ2-2; 12 positions agree with TRBD2. Germline lookup yields CDR1 KGHSH and CDR2 LQKENI. V was clipped by 1 base and J by 7 bases; unmatched bases: 7. There are 17 residues in the CDR3. The DNA of the CDR3 is TGTGCCAGCTCACCACGGACTAGCGGGAAGCTATACGGGGAGCTGTTTTTT. Protein sequence: CASSPRTSGKLYGELFF.

The chain employs TRBV5-1 and TRBJ2-1; perhaps TRBD2 as D (6 bases). The CDR3 is made up of 14 amino acids. Germline V lookup: CDR1 SGHRS, CDR2 YFSETQ. V was pared by 0 bases and J by 8 bases, with 12 bases between. This chain's CDR3 is CASSLGGGYDEQFF. The CDR3 DNA reads as TGCGCCAGCAGCTTGGGTGGGGGGTACGATGAGCAGTTCTTC.

In this sample, this clone turned up a few times. The chain has TRBV29-1 and TRBJ2-5; 7 bases line up with TRBD1. The assigned J gene may be wrong: the sequence end matches TRBJ2-7 better. The CDR3 contains 15 residues. Germline CDR1 is SQVTM and CDR2 is ANQGSEA. DNA of the CDR3: TGCAGCGTTGATTTCGACAGGGTTTACGGTGGCGAGCAGTACTTC. This encodes CSVDFDRVYGGEQYF.

This rearrangement joins TRBV6-8 to TRBJ1-2, with 10 bases matching TRBD1. The germline gives CDR1 MNHGY, CDR2 SAAAGT. The CDR3 length is 16 residues. Losses at the gene ends were 6 bases for V and 0 bases for J; bases not matched to a gene: 7. The CDR3 nucleotides read TGTGCCAGCAGCTCCGGGACAGGGGACCCTAACTATGGCTACACCTTC. As protein: CASSSGTGDPNYGYTF.

The V gene is TRBV5-4, the J gene TRBJ2-7; a possible D gene is TRBD2 (6 bases). V lost 2 bases, J lost 1 base, and 13 bases lay in between. CDR1 and CDR2 from the germline V gene are SGHNT and YYREEE (reference sequence). The CDR3 runs to 15 residues. The CDR3 sequence is CASSFAGRGSYEQYF. The CDR3 DNA follows: TGTGCCAGCAGCTTCGCGGGAAGGGGATCCTACGAGCAGTACTTC.

This clone was detected only a few times. The V gene is TRBV27, the J gene TRBJ1-1, with 9 bases that match TRBD1. With V trimmed by 2 bases and J by 4 bases, 5 bases remained unmatched. This CDR3 has 15 residues. CDR1 and CDR2 (germline): MNHEY, SMNVEV (reference sequence). As DNA, the CDR3 is TGTGCCAGCAGTTTACGCGGACAGGGGACCACTGAAGCTTTCTTT. Its protein is CASSLRGQGTTEAFF.

The chain links TRBV6-1 to TRBJ1-1; TRBD1 might be the D (6 bases). Trimming took off 5 bases at V and 11 bases at J, with 12 bases between the two ends. CDR3 length: 11 amino acids. CDR1 is MNHNS and CDR2 is SASEGT in the germline V gene. This CDR3 reads CASSNTGTAFF. CDR3 in DNA: TGTGCCAGCAGTAACACAGGGACGGCTTTCTTT.

The rearrangement links TRBV6-6 to TRBJ1-1; TRBD1 matches 8 bases. This CDR3 is 15 amino acids long. Trimming removed 6 bases from V and 1 base from J; junction bases left unmatched: 7. Germline V gives CDR1 MNHNY, CDR2 SVGAGI (reference sequence). CDR3 loop: CASRLTGTGNTEAFF. CDR3 coding DNA: TGTGCCAGCAGGTTAACAGGGACAGGGAACACTGAAGCTTTCTTT.

The rearrangement joins TRBV9 to TRBJ2-5; 10 bases map to TRBD2. Germline CDR1 is SGDLS and CDR2 is YYNGEE. The CDR3 extends over 16 amino acids. J was trimmed by 0 bases and V by 0 bases; bases with no gene match: 2. The CDR3 DNA reads as TGTGCCAGCAGCGTAGGACTAGCGGGCGACCAAGAGACCCAGTACTTC. This codes for CASSVGLAGDQETQYF.

In this sample, this clone turned up a few times. This chain links TRBV27 with TRBJ1-2, with D possibly being TRBD1 (6 bases). Germline V CDR1 and CDR2: MNHEY, SMNVEV (reference sequence). The CDR3 has 17 residues. The V and J ends lost 2 bases and 8 bases respectively, with 24 bases between them. DNA for the CDR3: TGTGCCAGCAGTTTAATGGGGTTAGGGGGACAATCCACCGGCTACACCTTC. Translated, it gives CASSLMGLGGQSTGYTF.

Note on this clone: One junction end disagrees with the germline gene, perhaps due to a read error. The chain uses TRBV7-9 and TRBJ2-7; 9 bases align to TRBD2. The CDR3 contains 15 residues. Germline V gives CDR1 SEHNR, CDR2 FQNEAQ (reference sequence). CDR3 DNA: TGTTCCAGCAGCTTAGGGCTAGCGGGAAAGAACGAGCAGTACTTC. It codes for CSSSLGLAGKNEQYF.